A selection of T cell receptor beta chains follows, all from one sample in a study of response to subunit inactivated influenza vaccine. TCRdb itself ran the RT-PCR reads through MiXCR, one entry per CDR3 protein. The sample consists of 180,000 or so distinct CDR3 sequences, more than 10% of them appearing once. The same specimen was also included in a second study, on T cells expressing NK-cell markers.

The source was CD8+ T cells sorted from PBMCs, collected roughly 12 days after vaccination. Receptors originate from a man in his fifties who received an inactivated influenza vaccine. Each CDR3 is given with its conserved first and last residue. A D gene is named only where the DNA matches it firmly. Where a row states a size, it is once, few, many or the class of an expanded clone; other rows omit it.

d_gene,v_gene,abundance,j_gene,CDR3nt,CDR3aa
TRBD1,TRBV20-1,few,TRBJ1-1,TGCAGTGCTAGAGCCACCAATCTCTGGACAGGGGGGATGAAGGCTTTCTTT,CSARATNLWTGGMKAFF
NA,TRBV6-5,NA,TRBJ2-5,TGTGCCAGCAGTTACTGGTCAGGGCCAGCCCAAGAGACCCAGTACTTC,CASSYWSGPAQETQYF
NA,TRBV20-1,few,TRBJ1-4,TGCAGTGCTAGTCCAGGTCGCGGTGAAAAACTGTTTTTT,CSASPGRGEKLFF
TRBD2,TRBV15,many,TRBJ2-3,TGTGCCACCAGCAGCCTCCTAGCGGGAGGCACAGATACGCAGTATTTT,CATSSLLAGGTDTQYF
NA,TRBV4-3,few,TRBJ2-7,TGCGCCAGCAGCCAAGATGGTAGCGCTAACGGCGAGCAGTACTTC,CASSQDGSANGEQYF
NA,TRBV6-5,NA,TRBJ2-1,TGTGCCAGCAGTTACTCGGATCGGGGGTGGGGTGAGCAGTTCTTC,CASSYSDRGWGEQFF
NA,TRBV28,many,TRBJ2-3,TGTGCCAGCAGTTTTCGGGTCTCCACAGATACGCAGTATTTT,CASSFRVSTDTQYF
NA,TRBV5-6,NA,TRBJ2-4,TGTGCCAGCTCGGACAGCAAAAACATTCAGTACTTC,CASSDSKNIQYF
NA,TRBV4-3,few,TRBJ1-5,TGCGCCAGCAGCCAAGATGGTGGGTTCAATCAGCCCCAGCATTTT,CASSQDGGFNQPQHF
NA,TRBV18,few,TRBJ1-3,TGTGCCAGCTCACCAGACGGAAACACCATATATTTT,CASSPDGNTIYF
NA,TRBV12-3/TRBV12-4,NA,TRBJ1-6,TGTGCCAGCAGTTTCGGGGTCGGCCATTCACCCCTCCACTTT,CASSFGVGHSPLHF
NA,TRBV7-6,few,TRBJ2-1,TGTGCCAGCAGCTTAGCTCCTCGGGCACACTACAATGAGCAGTTCTTC,CASSLAPRAHYNEQFF
NA,TRBV4-1,many,TRBJ2-1,TGCGCCAGCAGCCAAGCTTCACGGGGGAATGAGCAGTTCTTC,CASSQASRGNEQFF
TRBD1,TRBV7-6,few,TRBJ1-2,TGTGCCAGCAGCCTCGACAGGGGGCAGGATTCAAATGGCTACACCTTC,CASSLDRGQDSNGYTF
NA,TRBV4-1,few,TRBJ1-5,TGCGCCAGCAGCCAGGATCTGTATAGCAATCAGCCCCAGCATTTT,CASSQDLYSNQPQHF
TRBD1,TRBV24-1,NA,TRBJ2-2,TGTGCCACCAGTGCCCCGAGGACAGGATCTAGCGGGGAGCTGTTTTTT,CATSAPRTGSSGELFF
NA,TRBV12-3/TRBV12-4,NA,TRBJ2-5,TGTGCCAGCAGTTTAGCAGGAGGGGTAGACCAAGAGACCCAGTACTTC,CASSLAGGVDQETQYF
TRBD2,TRBV6-2/TRBV6-3,NA,TRBJ2-1,TGTGCCAGCGCTCGGGGGGGAATAAACAATGAGCAGTTCTTC,CASARGGINNEQFF
TRBD2,TRBV4-3,many,TRBJ2-1,TGCGCCAGTTCTACTAGCGGGGGGGCCTACAATGAGCAGTTCTTC,CASSTSGGAYNEQFF
NA,TRBV4-3,many,TRBJ1-2,TGCGCCAGCAGCCAAGATCTTGGGACACATTATGGCTACACCTTC,CASSQDLGTHYGYTF
NA,TRBV25-1,NA,TRBJ1-1,TGTGCCAGCAGTGCCCAGGTGAACACTGAAGCTTTCTTT,CASSAQVNTEAFF
NA,TRBV4-3,NA,TRBJ1-4,TGCGCCAGCAGCCAAGATTGGCAGGTGACTAATGAAAAACTGTTTTTT,CASSQDWQVTNEKLFF
NA,TRBV7-9,NA,TRBJ2-3,TGTGCCAGCAGCTTAAGGGTAGATACGCAGTATTTT,CASSLRVDTQYF
NA,TRBV27,NA,TRBJ1-3,TGTGCCAGCAGTTTATCGTCAGGTTTCGGAAACACCATATATTTT,CASSLSSGFGNTIYF
NA,TRBV6-2/TRBV6-3,many,TRBJ2-3,TGTGCCAGCAGTTATGCGGAGACAGATACGCAGTATTTT,CASSYAETDTQYF
TRBD2,TRBV2,NA,TRBJ2-1,TGTGCCAGCAGTGAAGGAGGTAGCGGGGGGACCCCCTACAATGAGCAGTTCTTC,CASSEGGSGGTPYNEQFF
NA,TRBV2,few,TRBJ2-7,TGTGCCAGCAGTGAATCCCCGGGACTTTCCTACGAGCAGTACTTC,CASSESPGLSYEQYF
NA,TRBV19,many,TRBJ1-2,TGTGCCAGTAGTATTGGGGGAACGGGGAACTATGGCTACACCTTC,CASSIGGTGNYGYTF
NA,TRBV20-1,NA,TRBJ2-7,TGCAGTGCTAGTAGGGGCTACGAGCAGTACTTC,CSASRGYEQYF
TRBD2,TRBV20-1,many,TRBJ2-3,TGCAGTGCGGACGGACTAGCGGGAGGGCCGGGGGGGACAGATACGCAGTATTTT,CSADGLAGGPGGTDTQYF
NA,TRBV2,NA,TRBJ2-5,TGTGCCAGCAGTTACTACAGGGTGCCTCAAGAGACCCAGTACTTC,CASSYYRVPQETQYF
NA,TRBV3-1,NA,TRBJ2-7,TGTGCCAGCAGCCAACTATCCGGCCAGCGGGCCTCCTACGAGCAGTACTTC,CASSQLSGQRASYEQYF
NA,TRBV28,NA,TRBJ2-7,TGTGCCAGCAGTTTACCCCGGGGTCCCTACGAGCAGTACTTC,CASSLPRGPYEQYF
NA,TRBV3-1,NA,TRBJ2-1,TGTGCCAGCAGCCAAGATCCGACTCAATACAATGAGCAGTTCTTC,CASSQDPTQYNEQFF
TRBD2,TRBV5-1,many,TRBJ2-1,TGCGCCAGCAGCCCCACGAGCGGGAGTAATGAGCAGTTCTTC,CASSPTSGSNEQFF
NA,TRBV5-1,many,TRBJ2-5,TGCGCCAGCAGCCTTACAGGAGGGGGCCTCGGGACCCAGTACTTC,CASSLTGGGLGTQYF
NA,TRBV29-1,medium-sized,TRBJ2-1,TGCAGCGTTGAAGATGGGACAACGGACTACAATGAGCAGTTCTTC,CSVEDGTTDYNEQFF
NA,TRBV7-9,many,TRBJ1-5,TGTGCCAGCAGCTTAGGAACCCAGCCCCAGCATTTT,CASSLGTQPQHF
TRBD1,TRBV2,many,TRBJ1-1,TGTGCCAGCAGTTGGACAGGGGGGACTGAAGCTTTCTTT,CASSWTGGTEAFF
NA,TRBV5-6,NA,TRBJ2-7,TGTGCCAGCAGCTTGGTTTCTCAGACCTACGAGCAGTACTTC,CASSLVSQTYEQYF
TRBD2,TRBV9,NA,TRBJ2-3,TGTGCCAGCAGCCCCGGGACTAGCGGGAGGGGCACAGATACGCAGTATTTT,CASSPGTSGRGTDTQYF
TRBD1,TRBV28,few,TRBJ1-1,TGTGCCAGCAGTGTCAGGGGGCCGGCTTTCTTT,CASSVRGPAFF
TRBD1,TRBV29-1,many,TRBJ2-7,TGCAGCGTCTACCCGACAGGGGAAAGGGACGAGCAGTACTTC,CSVYPTGERDEQYF
TRBD2,TRBV7-2,NA,TRBJ2-7,TGTGCCAGCAGCTTAATAGCGGGAGGCGAGCAGTACTTC,CASSLIAGGEQYF
NA,TRBV3-1,NA,TRBJ1-4,TGTGCCAGCAGCCAAGCCCGGGGCGGTAATGAAAAACTGTTTTTT,CASSQARGGNEKLFF